This TCR beta chain comes out of a study of blood T cell repertoires in COVID-19. Looking at the study overall: Donors in the United States, Italy and Spain gave samples during acute or convalescent COVID-19. Sources were T cells, B-cell-depleted T cells, or PBMCs; the material itself was cDNA or gDNA.

Original methodology: For nucleated cells, counts were estimated from reference gene primer amplification. Method: immunoSEQ multiplex PCR; TCRdb's copy keeps in-frame clones and lacks some. The D gene and trimming were derived from the DNA, and the V and J assignments and clone size from that table. The table lists 80,000 to 95,000 clones, about 83% of them singletons. Trimming stripped 4 bases from V and 5 bases from J, with 8 bases between. The length of the CDR3 is 12 residues. Sequenced sample: peripheral blood. The chain recombines TRBV12-3 or TRBV12-4 with TRBJ1-2; no firm D call. The receptor was derived from a woman between 65 and 79 years old with acute or convalescent COVID-19. The chain's CDR3 is CASSYQVYGYTF. CDR3 bases: TGTGCCAGCAGTTACCAGGTATATGGCTACACCTTC.